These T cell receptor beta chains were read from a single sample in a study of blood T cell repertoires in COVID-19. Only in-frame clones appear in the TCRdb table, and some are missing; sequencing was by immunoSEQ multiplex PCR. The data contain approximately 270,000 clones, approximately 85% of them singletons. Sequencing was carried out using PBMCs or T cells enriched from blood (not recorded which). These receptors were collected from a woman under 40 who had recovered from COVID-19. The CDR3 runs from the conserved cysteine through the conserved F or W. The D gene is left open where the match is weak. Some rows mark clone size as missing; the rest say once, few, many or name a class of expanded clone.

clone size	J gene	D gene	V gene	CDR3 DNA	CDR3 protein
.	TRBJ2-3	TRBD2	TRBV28	TGTGCCAGCAGAATCCTAGCGGGAAGCACAGATACGCAGTATTTT	CASRILAGSTDTQYF
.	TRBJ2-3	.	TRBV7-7	TGTGCCAGCAGCTTAGGGTCCAGTGATACGCAGTATTTT	CASSLGSSDTQYF
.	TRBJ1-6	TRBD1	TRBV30	TGTGCCTGGAGTGGTGGGACAGATAATTCACCCCTCCACTTT	CAWSGGTDNSPLHF
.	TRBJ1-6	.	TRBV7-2	TGTGCCAGCAGCTTCACCTGGACAGCTAATTCACCCCTCCACTTT	CASSFTWTANSPLHF
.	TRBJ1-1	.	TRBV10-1	TGCGCCAGCAGTGAATACGGGAACACTGAAGCTTTCTTT	CASSEYGNTEAFF
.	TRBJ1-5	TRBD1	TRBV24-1	TGTGCCACCAGTCCAGGGGGTATTGGAAATCAGCCCCAGCATTTT	CATSPGGIGNQPQHF
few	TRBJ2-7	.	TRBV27	TGTGCCAGCAGCGTGGACAGCACCTACGAGCAGTACTTC	CASSVDSTYEQYF
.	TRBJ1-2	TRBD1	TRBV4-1	TGCGCCAGCAGCTCAGGGGGCGCCGACTATGGCTACACCTTC	CASSSGGADYGYTF
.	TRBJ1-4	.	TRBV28	TGTGCCAGCAGGCGTATCTTGCGGGACGTAAATGAAAAACTGTTTTTT	CASRRILRDVNEKLFF
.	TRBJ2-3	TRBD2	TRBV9	TGTGCCAGCAGCGATGGACTAGCGGGTGCCCCGGATACGCAGTATTTT	CASSDGLAGAPDTQYF
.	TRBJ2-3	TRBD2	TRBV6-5	TGTGCCAGCAGATTCCTAGCGGGGGGCAGAGATACGCAGTATTTT	CASRFLAGGRDTQYF
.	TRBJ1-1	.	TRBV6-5	TGTGCCAGCAGTAAACTACAGAACACTGAAGCTTTCTTT	CASSKLQNTEAFF
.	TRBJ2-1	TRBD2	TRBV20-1	TGCAGTGCTAGTTCAGCGGGAAGCTCCTACAATGAGCAGTTCTTC	CSASSAGSSYNEQFF
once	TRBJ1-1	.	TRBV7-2	TGTGCCAGCAGCTTACTGGTCGGGGCTGAAGCTTTCTTT	CASSLLVGAEAFF
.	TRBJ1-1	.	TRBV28	TGTGCCAGCAGTTTCGCGGGGGCCTGGGGGCCGCCTAAGGGTAGGGACACTGAAGCTTTCTTT	CASSFAGAWGPPKGRDTEAFF
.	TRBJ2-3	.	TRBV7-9	TGTGCCAGCAGCGCTGGCACGGGTACGCAGTATTTT	CASSAGTGTQYF
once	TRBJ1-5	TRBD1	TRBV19	TGTGCCAGTAGCCCGTGGACAGGGGGGATTTTGAGTCAGCCCCAGCATTTT	CASSPWTGGILSQPQHF
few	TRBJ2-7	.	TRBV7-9	TGTGCCAGCAGCCCTAGGGGGTACGAGCAGTACTTC	CASSPRGYEQYF
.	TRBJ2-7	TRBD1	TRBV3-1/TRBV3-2	TGTGCCAGCAGCCAAGATCTTAGGAAGGGGGCCGCCTACGAGCAGTACTTC	CASSQDLRKGAAYEQYF
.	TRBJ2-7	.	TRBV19	TGTGCCAGTAGGGGTCCGACTTCCTACGAGCAGTACTTC	CASRGPTSYEQYF
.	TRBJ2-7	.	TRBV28	TGTGCCAGCAGTTTATACCCCGGGGGCACGGGAGGAACCTACGAGCAGTACTTC	CASSLYPGGTGGTYEQYF
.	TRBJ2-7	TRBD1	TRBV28	TGTGCCAGCAGTTTGTCGGGGACAGGGTACTCCTACGAGCAGTACTTC	CASSLSGTGYSYEQYF
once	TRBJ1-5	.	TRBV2	TGTGCCAGCGAAAATACGGGAAATCAGCCCCAGCATTTT	CASENTGNQPQHF
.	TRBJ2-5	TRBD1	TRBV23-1	TGCGCCAGCAGTCAAGCGGGACAGGGAACCCAAGAGACCCAGTACTTC	CASSQAGQGTQETQYF
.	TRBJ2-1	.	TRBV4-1	TGCGCCAGCAGCCAAGTGGACATTCTTTCCTACAATGAGCAGTTCTTC	CASSQVDILSYNEQFF
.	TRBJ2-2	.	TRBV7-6	TGTGCCAGCAGCACGCCCTGGACAGCCTTAGGCGGGGAGCTGTTTTTT	CASSTPWTALGGELFF
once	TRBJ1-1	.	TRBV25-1	TGTGCCAGCAGCCCCCTGGGGGGGCCTTACACTGAAGCTTTCTTT	CASSPLGGPYTEAFF
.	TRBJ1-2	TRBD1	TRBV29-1	TGCAGCGTTGAACGTCGGACAGGGATGGCTTCTGGCTACACCTTC	CSVERRTGMASGYTF
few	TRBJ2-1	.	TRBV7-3	TGTGCCAGCAGCTTCCTGGGGCAGGGTGAGCAGTTCTTC	CASSFLGQGEQFF
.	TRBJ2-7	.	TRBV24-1	TGTGCCACCAGTGATTTTTACTGGAGACAGCCCTCCTACGAGCAGTACTTC	CATSDFYWRQPSYEQYF
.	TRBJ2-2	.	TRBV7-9	TGTGCCAGCAGCTTAGGAGGGTACGAAGGCGGGGAGCTGTTTTTT	CASSLGGYEGGELFF
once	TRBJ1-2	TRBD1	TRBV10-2	TGCGCCAGCAGTGGCCGGGTGACAGGGGGATATGGCTATGGCTACACCTTC	CASSGRVTGGYGYGYTF
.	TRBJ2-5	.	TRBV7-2	TGTGCCAGCAGCCCCCGGGAGACCCAGTACTTC	CASSPRETQYF
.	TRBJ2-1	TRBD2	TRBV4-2	TGTGCCAGCAGCCTGACTAGCGGGAGGGCCGATGGTGAGCAGTTCTTC	CASSLTSGRADGEQFF
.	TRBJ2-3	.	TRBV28	TGTGCCAGCAGTTTACCACTAGCCGACACAGATACGCAGTATTTT	CASSLPLADTDTQYF